These 6 T cell receptor beta chains share one sample of origin, sequenced in a study of T cell repertoires in cytomegalovirus infection. TCRdb independently ran MiXCR on the reads; one entry per CDR3 protein. The repertoire holds 350,000 to 450,000 distinct CDR3 sequences, with roughly 18% as singletons. The specimen was PBMCs. The receptors were sampled from a human donor in good health (CMV status not recorded). Some clones in this sample may be carry-over from other donors' samples.

The V gene is TRBV29-1, the J gene TRBJ2-3, with 8 bases lining up with TRBD1. V lost 8 bases and J lost 9; bases outside the gene matches: 10. CDR3 length: 12 residues. From germline, CDR1 is SQVTM and CDR2 ANQGSEA. CDR3 protein: CSQSLTGDTQYF. DNA for the CDR3: TGCAGCCAAAGCCTGACAGGGGACACGCAGTATTTT.

The chain recombines TRBV11-2 with TRBJ2-3; TRBD2 is a possible D gene (7 bases). From germline, CDR1 is SGHAT and CDR2 FQNNGV. V lost 1 base and J 5 bases, leaving 13 bases between the germline ends. There are 15 residues in the CDR3. CDR3 protein: CASSLGGRGRDTQYF. The CDR3 DNA follows: TGTGCCAGCAGCTTAGGGGGGCGGGGGAGAGATACGCAGTATTTT. Combining the CDR3 with reference TRBV11-2 and TRBJ2-3 gives the whole variable domain EAGVAQSPRYKIIEKRQSVAFWCNPISGHATLYWYQQILGQGPKLLIQFQNNGVVDDSQLPKDRFSAERLKGVDSTLKIQPAKLEDSAVYLCASSLGGRGRDTQYFGPGTRLTVL.

This clonotype appeared a few times. The chain carries TRBV6-6 and TRBJ1-3; perhaps TRBD1 as D (5 bases). Germline-derived CDR1 and CDR2 are MNHNY and SVGAGI (reference sequence). Trimming removed 0 bases from V and 3 bases from J, with 9 bases in between. CDR3 length: 15 amino acids. The CDR3 region is CASSYSSRDGNTIYF. CDR3 nucleotide sequence: TGTGCCAGCAGTTACTCCTCCAGGGATGGAAACACCATATATTTT.

The chain joins TRBV12-3 or TRBV12-4 to TRBJ2-4, with a weak D call TRBD2 (5 bases). The CDR3 is 13 residues long. Trimming left V 6 bases short and J 4 bases short, with 10 bases between. CDR3 region: CASSSGLKNIQYF. Written as DNA, the CDR3 is TGTGCCAGCAGCTCAGGACTGAAAAACATTCAGTACTTC.

The chain is built from TRBV4-2 and TRBJ1-2; a weak D match, TRBD1 (6 bases). Germline V gives CDR1 LGHNA, CDR2 YNFKEQ. V lost 7 bases and J lost 5, with 14 bases in between. The CDR3 has 13 amino acids. In DNA form, the CDR3 reads TGTGCCAGCAACGCAGGGGAGTTTTATGGCTACACCTTC. Residues: CASNAGEFYGYTF.

This clonotype was counted a few times. The chain employs TRBV30 and TRBJ1-3; D is ambiguous. V was pared by 0 bases and J by 2 bases, with 8 bases between. The CDR3 is made up of 14 amino acids. Germline V gene lookup returns CDR1 GTSNPN and CDR2 SVGIG (reference sequence). The CDR3 DNA sequence: TGTGCCTGGAGTGTAACCAGTGCTGGAAACACCATATATTTT. Protein sequence: CAWSVTSAGNTIYF.